What follows are 17 T cell receptor beta chains derived from one specimen sequenced in a study of T cell changes during pregnancy in multiple sclerosis. Measured with immunoSEQ multiplex PCR; TCRdb has only the in-frame clones, and not every one. The table includes some 70,000 clones, roughly 90% detected once. The material sequenced was CD8+ T cells from peripheral blood mononuclear cells, taken before pregnancy. All receptors come from a female donor with multiple sclerosis, enrolled in a pregnancy study.

The chain couples TRBV7-9 to TRBJ2-1; tentative D call: TRBD1 (5 bases). This CDR3 comprises 17 residues. Trimming stripped 5 bases from V and 2 bases from J, with 19 bases between. Germline lookup yields CDR1 SEHNR and CDR2 FQNEAQ (reference sequence). CDR3: CASSPPLDKTPYNEQFF. The CDR3, as DNA: TGTGCCAGCAGCCCTCCCCTGGACAAGACCCCCTACAATGAGCAGTTCTTC.

The V and J genes are TRBV5-1 and TRBJ2-3; D is unclear. The CDR3 is 13 amino acids. In germline, CDR1 is SGHRS, CDR2 YFSETQ. V was trimmed by 1 base and J by 4 bases, leaving 7 bases between them. CDR3 nucleotide sequence: TGCGCCAGCAGCTTGACTTTCTCAGATACGCAGTATTTT. Translation: CASSLTFSDTQYF. The full variable domain, in which reference TRBV5-1 and TRBJ2-3 provide the parts outside the CDR3, is KAGVTQTPRYLIKTRGQQVTLSCSPISGHRSVSWYQQTPGQGLQFLFEYFSETQRNKGNFPGRFSGRQFSNSRSEMNVSTLELGDSALYLCASSLTFSDTQYFGPGTRLTVL.

V and J are TRBV29-1 and TRBJ1-4; no firm D call. Germline CDR1 SQVTM, CDR2 ANQGSEA. This CDR3 is built from 14 residues. V was cut by 0 bases and J by 0 bases, with 5 bases left in between. CDR3 in amino acids: CSVEDPTTNEKLFF. DNA for the CDR3: TGCAGCGTTGAAGATCCTACAACTAATGAAAAACTGTTTTTT.

The chain recombines TRBV10-2 with TRBJ1-1; no firm D call. This CDR3 is 13 amino acids long. V lost 8 bases and J 0 bases, leaving 10 bases between the germline ends. Germline CDR1 reads WSHSY; CDR2 reads SAAADI. CDR3 bases: TGCGCCAGCTCGCCGGAGGTGAACACTGAAGCTTTCTTT. Residues: CASSPEVNTEAFF.

The gene calls are TRBV6-1 and TRBJ2-3; 11 nucleotides line up with TRBD2. The J segment lost 3 bases and the V segment lost 3 bases, leaving 2 bases of the junction unmatched. CDR3 length equals 15 residues. Looked up from germline, CDR1 is MNHNS and CDR2 is SASEGT. Written as DNA, the CDR3 is TGTGCCAGCAGTGATCTAGCGGGGGGAACAGATACGCAGTATTTT. Amino acids: CASSDLAGGTDTQYF.

This chain links TRBV19 with TRBJ2-2, with D unclear. Germline loops: CDR1 LNHDA, CDR2 SQIVND (reference sequence). The CDR3 loop spans 15 amino acids. Trimming removed 0 bases at V and 3 bases at J, with 8 bases between. The DNA for the CDR3 is TGTGCCAGTAGTATAGATTTCCTTTACACCGGGGAGCTGTTTTTT. Translating it yields CASSIDFLYTGELFF.

This chain links TRBV13 with TRBJ2-1, with TRBD2 as a possible D gene (7 bases). This CDR3 region has 19 residues. Germline CDR1 PRHDT, CDR2 FYEKMQ (reference sequence). Trimming shortened V by 1 base and J by 2 bases, and 21 bases separated the two germline ends. In nucleotides, the CDR3 is TGTGCCAGCAGCTTAGAGGGGGGGGGCCCAGGGAGACCCTACAATGAGCAGTTCTTC. Protein: CASSLEGGGPGRPYNEQFF.

The chain is built from TRBV6-6 and TRBJ2-3; perhaps TRBD1 as D (7 bases). CDR1 MNHNY and CDR2 SVGAGI come from the germline V gene (reference sequence). V was pared by 5 bases and J by 4 bases, with 13 bases between. This CDR3 is 14 amino acids long. DNA for the CDR3: TGTGCCAGCAGTATGGCAGGGGGGCCAGATACGCAGTATTTT. It encodes CASSMAGGPDTQYF.

The rearrangement links TRBV4-1 to TRBJ1-2, with 11 bases that match TRBD1. The CDR3 sequence is 15 residues long. The V gene end was trimmed by 4 bases and the J gene end by 5 bases; junction bases not matched to a gene: 6. Germline values: CDR1 MGHRA, CDR2 YSYEKL. The CDR3 nucleotides are TGCGCCAGCAGCCTTGGGACAGGGGGTTGGTATGGCTACACCTTC. The encoded protein is CASSLGTGGWYGYTF.

The CDR3 DNA reads TGTGCCATCAGGGGGACAGAGAACACTGAAGCTTTCTTT. Its translation: CAIRGTENTEAFF. The gene calls are TRBV10-3 and TRBJ1-1; 7 bases are shared with TRBD1. The CDR3 spans 13 residues. The germline V gene encodes CDR1 ENHRY and CDR2 SYGVKD. The trim removed 6 bases at V and 1 base at J, leaving 2 bases unmatched.

This clone was found once. The V gene is TRBV5-4, the J gene TRBJ1-1; 8 bases are a match to TRBD1. Germline CDR1 reads SGHNT; CDR2 reads YYREEE (reference sequence). V gave up 3 bases and J gave up 2 bases; unmatched junction bases: 3. This CDR3 region has 14 residues. The CDR3 region is CASSSTGDNTEAFF. The CDR3 bases are TGTGCCAGCAGCTCGACAGGGGACAACACTGAAGCTTTCTTT.

The chain has TRBV10-2 and TRBJ2-3; D uncertain. The CDR3 sequence is 14 residues long. Trimming cost V 5 bases and J 1 base, with 10 bases left between them. Germline V gene sequence: CDR1 WSHSY, CDR2 SAAADI. This CDR3 reads CASSPGRGTDTQYF. In nucleotides, the CDR3 is TGCGCCAGCAGTCCAGGAAGAGGCACAGATACGCAGTATTTT.

V and J are TRBV27 and TRBJ2-7; 8 nucleotides align to TRBD1. The junction had 13 bases not matched to a gene; V was cut back by 2 bases and J by 7 bases. The CDR3 totals 16 residues. The germline CDR1 and CDR2 sequences are MNHEY and SMNVEV (reference sequence). CDR3 region: CASSLRGGTGWREQYF. CDR3 sequence (DNA): TGTGCCAGCAGTTTACGGGGCGGGACAGGTTGGCGTGAGCAGTACTTC.

The chain has TRBV9 and TRBJ1-2, with TRBD1 identical over 9 bases. CDR1 and CDR2 (germline): SGDLS, YYNGEE. V trimming: 4 bases; J trimming: 5 bases; junction bases outside the gene matches: 9. The CDR3 runs 15 residues. DNA for the CDR3: TGTGCCAGCAGCCCCCGGACAGGGGACGGATATGGCTACACCTTC. Protein sequence: CASSPRTGDGYGYTF.

The V call is TRBV13, the J call TRBJ2-6, with 9 bases identical to TRBD1. CDR3 size: 18 residues. V shed 4 bases, J shed 4 bases, and the junction held 11 bases outside the gene matches. CDR1 is PRHDT, CDR2 FYEKMQ, per germline (reference sequence). CDR3 sequence: CASSSRAQGANGANVLTF. The CDR3 region has the DNA TGTGCCAGCAGCTCGAGGGCACAGGGGGCGAACGGGGCCAACGTCCTGACTTTC.

The chain uses TRBV13 and TRBJ2-1; D is ambiguous. This CDR3 is built from 13 residues. The V gene's germline CDR1 is PRHDT and CDR2 FYEKMQ (reference sequence). The V gene lost 0 bases and the J gene lost 9 bases, with 9 bases spanning the gap. The CDR3 reads CASSLGRSPEQFF. In nucleotides, the CDR3 is TGTGCCAGCAGCTTAGGCAGGTCTCCTGAGCAGTTCTTC.

V and J are TRBV6-5 and TRBJ2-7; TRBD1 is a possible D gene (6 bases). The V gene's germline CDR1 is MNHEY and CDR2 SVGAGI. CDR3 size: 13 residues. Trimming cost V 5 bases and J 6 bases, with 14 bases left between them. The CDR3: CASSPMGASEQYF. CDR3 nucleotides: TGTGCCAGCAGTCCAATGGGGGCCTCCGAGCAGTACTTC.